These 30 T cell receptor beta chains were all obtained from the same sample, sequenced in a study of T-cell memory formation after mild COVID-19. A single record per CDR3 protein comes from TCRdb applying MiXCR to the 5' RACE reads. The sample carries roughly 400,000 distinct CDR3 sequences, 20% to 30% recorded once. The sequenced sample consisted of PBMCs or a T cell subset sorted from them (not recorded which). Receptor source: an adult woman who had mild COVID-19 (a few samples of this study predate the infection). Cell type and time point are not known.

This clonotype came up many times. The J gene is TRBJ2-4, the V gene TRBV4-2; possible D gene TRBD2, 5 bases. This CDR3 spans 15 amino acids. V lost 4 bases and J 7 bases, leaving 17 bases between the germline ends. Per the germline V gene, CDR1 is LGHNA and CDR2 is YNFKEQ. The CDR3 DNA is TGTGCCAGCAGCCCAGAGACGGGGTCACGCAACATTCAGTACTTC. It translates to CASSPETGSRNIQYF.

J is TRBJ2-7 and V is TRBV9, with a tentative D call TRBD1 (6 bases). The germline CDR1 and CDR2 sequences are SGDLS and YYNGEE. Trimming removed 3 bases at V and 2 bases at J, with 12 bases between. This CDR3 spans 14 amino acids. The CDR3 loop reads CASSDRDTPYEQYF. CDR3 DNA: TGTGCCAGCAGCGACCGGGACACTCCCTACGAGCAGTACTTC.

This clonotype showed up just a few times. The chain employs TRBV7-9 and TRBJ1-4, with 7 bases lining up with TRBD1. This CDR3 spans 14 amino acids. V lost 7 bases and J lost 6; bases outside the gene matches: 8. CDR1 is SEHNR and CDR2 is FQNEAQ in the germline V gene (reference sequence). The CDR3 here is CASIRDSNHEKLFF. In DNA form, the CDR3 reads TGTGCCAGCATCCGGGACAGTAATCATGAAAAACTGTTTTTT.

The gene calls are TRBV4-1 and TRBJ2-1; 8 positions match TRBD2. The CDR3 loop spans 14 amino acids. From germline, CDR1 is MGHRA and CDR2 YSYEKL. V lost 3 bases, J lost 11 bases, and 9 bases stayed unmatched. The CDR3 reads CASSQTPGGGKQFF. CDR3 nucleotides: TGCGCCAGCAGCCAGACCCCGGGAGGGGGGAAGCAGTTCTTC.

The chain has TRBV6-1 and TRBJ1-2; 10 bases fit TRBD1. This CDR3 contains 16 residues. Per germline, CDR1 MNHNS and CDR2 SASEGT. V shed 11 bases, J shed 8 bases, and the junction held 20 bases outside the gene matches. As DNA, the CDR3 is TGTGCCGCTCTACCCCACCGGGACAGGGGTTCCCGGGGCTACACCTTC. It codes for CAALPHRDRGSRGYTF.

This clonotype came up a few times. The V call is TRBV24-1, the J call TRBJ1-1, with 8 positions matching TRBD1. Germline CDR1 reads KGHDR; CDR2 reads SFDVKD. Unmatched junction bases numbered 3, after V lost 3 bases and J lost 1 base. There are 15 residues in the CDR3. CDR3 in amino acids: CATSDAGTGNTEAFF. Written as DNA, the CDR3 is TGTGCCACCAGTGATGCCGGGACAGGGAACACTGAAGCTTTCTTT.

This chain uses TRBV6-6 with TRBJ1-3; tentatively, D is TRBD1 (5 bases). CDR1 MNHNY and CDR2 SVGAGI come from the germline V gene (reference sequence). The length of the CDR3 is 15 residues. Trimming pared 5 bases from V and 4 bases from J, leaving 15 bases between. The CDR3 region has the DNA TGTGCCAGCAGTCTCACCGGGACTACAGGAAACACCATATATTTT. Protein product: CASSLTGTTGNTIYF.

The V call is TRBV12-3 or TRBV12-4, the J call TRBJ1-2, with a possible D match to TRBD1 (6 bases). The CDR3 runs to 13 residues. V lost 4 bases, J lost 5 bases, and 11 bases lay in between. The CDR3 region is CASSSTGIYGYTF. The CDR3 DNA reads TGTGCCAGCAGTTCGACAGGAATATATGGCTACACCTTC.

This chain connects TRBV5-1 to TRBJ1-2; possibly TRBD1 for D (5 bases). Germline V gives CDR1 SGHRS, CDR2 YFSETQ. Trimming stripped 4 bases from V and 6 bases from J, with 16 bases between. The CDR3 length is 14 residues. CDR3 DNA: TGCGCCAGCAGCCAAGGACAAAATCTAGATGGCTACACCTTC. It translates to CASSQGQNLDGYTF.

In this sample, this clonotype turned up many times. V usage is TRBV13 and J usage is TRBJ2-5; D is possibly TRBD2 (6 bases). Trimming left V 0 bases short and J 4 bases short, with 15 bases between. The CDR3 loop spans 16 amino acids. Per the germline V gene, CDR1 is PRHDT and CDR2 is FYEKMQ (reference sequence). The CDR3 region is CASSLGIAEAGETQYF. The CDR3 DNA is TGTGCCAGCAGCTTAGGCATAGCGGAGGCAGGAGAGACCCAGTACTTC.

The V gene is TRBV6-6, the J gene TRBJ1-5; 7 positions agree with TRBD1. V was pared by 7 bases and J by 2 bases, with 8 bases of the junction left unmatched. Per the germline V gene, CDR1 is MNHNY and CDR2 is SVGAGI (reference sequence). The length of the CDR3 is 15 residues. For the CDR3, the DNA is TGTGCCAGCACCCACCACGGGACAGGCAATCAGCCCCAGCATTTT. This translates into CASTHHGTGNQPQHF.

The chain employs TRBV5-1 and TRBJ1-1, with D perhaps TRBD1 (5 bases). Trimming removed 7 bases from V and 1 base from J, with 11 bases in between. The length of the CDR3 is 13 residues. The V gene's germline CDR1 is SGHRS and CDR2 YFSETQ. CDR3 sequence (DNA): TGCGCCAGCGGATTGGGACCGAACACTGAAGCTTTCTTT. Protein: CASGLGPNTEAFF. The full variable domain, with the rest looked up from reference TRBV5-1 and TRBJ1-1, is KAGVTQTPRYLIKTRGQQVTLSCSPISGHRSVSWYQQTPGQGLQFLFEYFSETQRNKGNFPGRFSGRQFSNSRSEMNVSTLELGDSALYLCASGLGPNTEAFFGQGTRLTVV.

This sequence joins TRBV24-1 and TRBJ2-1, with 7 bases fitting TRBD1. Germline V gene lookup returns CDR1 KGHDR and CDR2 SFDVKD. V lost 4 bases, J lost 15 bases, and 8 bases stayed unmatched. The length of the CDR3 is 12 residues. The DNA of the CDR3 is TGTGCCACCAGTGAGTCCGGGACAGAACCGTTCTTC. Amino acids: CATSESGTEPFF.

The genes are TRBV12-3 or TRBV12-4 and TRBJ2-2, with 11 bases matching TRBD2. The junction had 4 bases not matched to a gene; V was cut back by 5 bases and J by 5 bases. The CDR3 sequence is 15 residues long. The CDR3 region has the DNA TGTGCCAGCAGTAGCACTAGCGGGAGTACCGGGGAGCTGTTTTTT. It yields the protein CASSSTSGSTGELFF.

As DNA, the CDR3 is TGCGCCAGCAGCCCCCAGAAGACAGGGGTTGACGAGCAGTACTTC. This translates into CASSPQKTGVDEQYF. The rearrangement joins TRBV5-1 to TRBJ2-7, with 8 bases matching TRBD1. This CDR3 has 15 residues. CDR1 is SGHRS, CDR2 YFSETQ, per germline. Trimming took 4 bases from V and 5 from J; bases not matched to a gene: 11.

This clonotype was detected only a few times. The genes are TRBV4-1 and TRBJ2-1; tentative D call: TRBD1 (6 bases). The CDR3 is made up of 15 amino acids. The V gene's germline CDR1 is MGHRA and CDR2 YSYEKL. Between the trimmed V and J ends, which lost 2 bases and 5 bases, there was a span of 13 bases. The CDR3 DNA reads TGCGCCAGCAGCCAACTCAGGGGTTGGGACAATGAGCAGTTCTTC. Amino acids: CASSQLRGWDNEQFF.

This clonotype was seen repeatedly, ten times or more. The chain combines TRBV3-1 with TRBJ2-7; the D gene is possibly TRBD2 (6 bases). This CDR3 is built from 15 residues. Germline V gene lookup returns CDR1 LGHDT and CDR2 YNNKEL (reference sequence). V lost 1 base and J 0 bases, leaving 10 bases between the germline ends. The CDR3 sequence is CASSQAAGSSYEQYF. For the CDR3, the DNA is TGTGCCAGCAGCCAAGCGGCGGGGAGCTCCTACGAGCAGTACTTC.

Here the CDR3 DNA reads TGTGCCAGCAGTTTATGGGCACGGGGCGGGGAGCTGTTTTTT. This gives the protein CASSLWARGGELFF. This rearrangement joins TRBV27 to TRBJ2-2; the D gene is possibly TRBD2 (5 bases). V lost 1 base and J lost 7, with 10 bases in between. The CDR3 has 14 amino acids. Per germline, CDR1 MNHEY and CDR2 SMNVEV (reference sequence).

The chain uses TRBV5-1 and TRBJ1-1, with 7 nucleotides matching TRBD1. Per the germline V gene, CDR1 is SGHRS and CDR2 is YFSETQ. The CDR3 is 13 amino acids. The ends lost 0 bases at V and 8 bases at J; junction bases unmatched: 4. The CDR3 DNA follows: TGCGCCAGCAGCTTGGGGGACAGCAGAGAAGCTTTCTTT. The encoded protein is CASSLGDSREAFF. Full variable domain (rest looked up from reference TRBV5-1 and TRBJ1-1): KAGVTQTPRYLIKTRGQQVTLSCSPISGHRSVSWYQQTPGQGLQFLFEYFSETQRNKGNFPGRFSGRQFSNSRSEMNVSTLELGDSALYLCASSLGDSREAFFGQGTRLTVV.

This chain links TRBV2 with TRBJ2-7, with D uncertain. The CDR3 loop spans 12 amino acids. V lost 4 bases and J lost 6, with 10 bases in between. Germline CDR1 SNHLY, CDR2 FYNNEI. CDR3 nucleotides: TGTGCCAGCAGTGTTATGAGGTTCGAGCAGTACTTC. It codes for CASSVMRFEQYF.

This clonotype was counted between two and nine times. The gene calls are TRBV15 and TRBJ2-2; 7 bases map to TRBD2. Germline V gene data show CDR1 as LNHNV and CDR2 as YYDKDF (reference sequence). The CDR3 loop spans 17 amino acids. V was clipped by 5 bases and J by 0 bases; unmatched bases: 9. For the CDR3, the DNA is TGTGCCACCAGCCGAGGTTTAGCGGGTACGAACACCGGGGAGCTGTTTTTT. Translating it yields CATSRGLAGTNTGELFF.

The sample holds one count of this clonotype. The V gene is TRBV24-1, the J gene TRBJ1-5; D remains ambiguous. The CDR3 runs to 13 residues. The germline V gene has CDR1 KGHDR and CDR2 SFDVKD. Trimming took 0 bases from V and 11 from J, leaving 10 bases between them. The CDR3 coding sequence is TGTGCCACCAGTGATTTGCCCCTCGGGGCCCAGCATTTT. Its protein is CATSDLPLGAQHF.

The chain employs TRBV7-6 and TRBJ2-7; possible D gene TRBD1, 6 bases. The CDR3 is 14 residues long. Trimming took off 1 base at V and 2 bases at J, with 9 bases between the two ends. Germline assignment: CDR1 SGHVS and CDR2 FNYEAQ. As DNA, the CDR3 is TGTGCCAGCAGCTTAGTCGAGGGGGCCTACGAGCAGTACTTC. Its protein product is CASSLVEGAYEQYF.

This clonotype has more than one count but fewer than ten. The chain uses TRBV3-1 and TRBJ2-2, with D unresolved. The CDR3 covers 14 residues. CDR1 and CDR2 from the germline V gene are LGHDT and YNNKEL (reference sequence). V was pared by 1 base and J by 6 bases, with 9 bases between. This CDR3 is CASSQASQAGELFF. In DNA form, the CDR3 reads TGTGCCAGCAGCCAAGCCTCTCAGGCCGGGGAGCTGTTTTTT. The complete variable domain, with remaining parts taken from reference TRBV3-1 and TRBJ2-2, reads DTAVSQTPKYLVTQMGNDKSIKCEQNLGHDTMYWYKQDSKKFLKIMFSYNNKELIINETVPNRFSPKSPDKAHLNLHINSLELGDSAVYFCASSQASQAGELFFGEGSRLTVL.

This clonotype was counted only a few times. V usage is TRBV20-1 and J usage is TRBJ2-5; D is unclear. V was shortened by 1 base and J by 1 base, with 10 bases between the two germline ends. Germline V lookup: CDR1 DFQATT, CDR2 SNEGSKA (reference sequence). The CDR3 totals 14 residues. CDR3 sequence: CSARGISTQETQYF. The CDR3 DNA follows: TGCAGTGCTAGAGGCATCAGCACCCAAGAGACCCAGTACTTC.

This clonotype was seen more than once but under ten times. The V call is TRBV5-1, the J call TRBJ1-4; tentative D call: TRBD1 (5 bases). V was trimmed by 7 bases and J by 8 bases, leaving 18 bases between them. Looked up from germline, CDR1 is SGHRS and CDR2 is YFSETQ. The CDR3 spans 14 residues. In DNA form, the CDR3 reads TGCGCCAGCGCAGACGTTGGGGGTAGAGAAAAACTGTTTTTT. Translation: CASADVGGREKLFF.

This clonotype has a handful of counts. V gene TRBV20-1 combines with J gene TRBJ1-4, with unresolved D. V lost 5 bases to trimming and J lost 7 bases, with 5 bases between them. There are 10 residues in the CDR3. Germline CDR1 is DFQATT and CDR2 is SNEGSKA (reference sequence). For the CDR3, the DNA is TGCAGTGCTCCTACTGAAAAACTGTTTTTT. Translating gives CSAPTEKLFF.

V and J are TRBV7-9 and TRBJ2-5; TRBD1 matches at 12 bases. Germline loops: CDR1 SEHNR, CDR2 FQNEAQ (reference sequence). V lost 5 bases and J lost 5; bases outside the gene matches: 9. The CDR3 sequence is 16 residues long. The CDR3 DNA sequence: TGTGCCAGCAGCAGATGGGACAGGGGGCCTAGGGAGACCCAGTACTTC. Its protein product is CASSRWDRGPRETQYF. The entire variable domain, with the rest obtained from reference TRBV7-9 and TRBJ2-5, is as follows: DTGVSQNPRHKITKRGQNVTFRCDPISEHNRLYWYRQTLGQGPEFLTYFQNEAQLEKSRLLSDRFSAERPKGSFSTLEIQRTEQGDSAMYLCASSRWDRGPRETQYFGPGTRLLVL.

This clonotype occurred a few times. The chain recombines TRBV12-3 or TRBV12-4 with TRBJ2-3, with TRBD1 identical over 9 bases. This CDR3 spans 17 amino acids. The V segment lost 0 bases and the J segment 4 bases; nucleotides outside the gene matches: 8. The CDR3: CASSLARTGGGADTQYF. The CDR3 DNA sequence: TGTGCCAGCAGTTTAGCCCGAACAGGGGGCGGGGCAGATACGCAGTATTTT.

The chain couples TRBV12-3 or TRBV12-4 to TRBJ2-3; tentatively, D is TRBD1 (6 bases). The CDR3 sequence is 16 residues long. Trimming removed 2 bases at V and 4 bases at J, with 16 bases between. CDR3 region: CASSLPGYRAADTQYF. As DNA, the CDR3 is TGTGCCAGCAGTTTACCCGGGTACAGGGCGGCAGATACGCAGTATTTT.